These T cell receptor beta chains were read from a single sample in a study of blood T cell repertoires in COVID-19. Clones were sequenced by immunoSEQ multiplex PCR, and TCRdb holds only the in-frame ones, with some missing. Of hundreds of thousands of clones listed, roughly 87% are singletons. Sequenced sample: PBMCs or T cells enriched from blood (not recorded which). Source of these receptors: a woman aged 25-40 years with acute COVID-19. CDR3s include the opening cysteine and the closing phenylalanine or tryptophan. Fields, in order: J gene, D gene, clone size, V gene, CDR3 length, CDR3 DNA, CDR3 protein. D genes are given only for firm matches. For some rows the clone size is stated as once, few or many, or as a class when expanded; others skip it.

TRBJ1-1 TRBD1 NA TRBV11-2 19 TGTGCCAGCAGCTTAGGGTCGAGGGGGCTGGTAAGAGGCAGCACTGAAGCTTTCTTT CASSLGSRGLVRGSTEAFF
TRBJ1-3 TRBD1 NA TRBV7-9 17 TGTGCCAGCAGCTTGGAGGGACAGAGGGGCTCTGGAAACACCATATATTTT CASSLEGQRGSGNTIYF
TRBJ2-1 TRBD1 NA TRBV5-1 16 TGCGCCAGCAGCTTCGCCGGGACAGGGAACTACAATGAGCAGTTCTTC CASSFAGTGNYNEQFF
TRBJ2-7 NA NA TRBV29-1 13 TGCAGCGTTGAATCCACTTACTCCTACGAGCAGTACTTC CSVESTYSYEQYF
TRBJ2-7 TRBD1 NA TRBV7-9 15 TGTGCCAGCAGCTCGGACAGGCTTTCCTCCTACGAGCAGTACTTC CASSSDRLSSYEQYF
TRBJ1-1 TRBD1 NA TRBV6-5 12 TGTGCCAGCAAGACAGGGGCCACTGAAGCTTTCTTT CASKTGATEAFF
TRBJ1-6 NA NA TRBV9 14 TGTGCCAGCTCCAGGACAGCTAGCAATTCACCCCTCCACTTT CASSRTASNSPLHF
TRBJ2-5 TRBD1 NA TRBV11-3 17 TGTGCCAGCAGCTTGGGACAGGGGGCTTTTTCCCAAGAGACCCAGTACTTC CASSLGQGAFSQETQYF
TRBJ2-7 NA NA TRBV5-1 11 TGCGCCAGCAGCTATGGACAAGAGCAGTACTTC CASSYGQEQYF
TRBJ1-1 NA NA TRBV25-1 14 TGTGCCAGCAGTGTTCCGGGACAAAACACTGAAGCTTTCTTT CASSVPGQNTEAFF
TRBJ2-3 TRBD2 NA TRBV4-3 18 TGCGCCAGCAGCCAAGATCCATGGCTAGCGGGGAGCACAGATACGCAGTATTTT CASSQDPWLAGSTDTQYF
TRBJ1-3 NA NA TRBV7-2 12 TGTGCCAGCAGCCGCTCTGGAAACACCATATATTTT CASSRSGNTIYF
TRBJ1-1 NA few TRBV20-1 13 TGCAGTGCTAGTAACACCCGGGGCACTGAAGCTTTCTTT CSASNTRGTEAFF
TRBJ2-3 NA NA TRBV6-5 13 TGTGCCAGCAGCCGAGAGGTCACAGATACGCAGTATTTT CASSREVTDTQYF
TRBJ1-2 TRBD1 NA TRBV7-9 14 TGTGCCAGCAGCCCCCCCGGACAGGGGTTTCGCTACACCTTC CASSPPGQGFRYTF
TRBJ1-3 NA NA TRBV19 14 TGTGCCAGTAGCCGACAAGGCTCTGGAAACACCATATATTTT CASSRQGSGNTIYF
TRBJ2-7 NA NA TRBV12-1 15 TGTGCCAGCAGCTACGCTAGCGGGGGAACCTACGAGCAGTACTTC CASSYASGGTYEQYF
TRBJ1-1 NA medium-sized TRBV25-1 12 TGTGCCAGCAGTGACAGGGGTACTGAAGCTTTCTTT CASSDRGTEAFF
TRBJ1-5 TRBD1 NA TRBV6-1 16 TGTGCCAGCAGTGAAACCGACAGGGTCTGGGGTCAGCCCCAGCATTTT CASSETDRVWGQPQHF
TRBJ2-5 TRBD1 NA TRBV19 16 TGTGCCAGTAGCATGGGTGGGACAGGAGACCAAGAGACCCAGTACTTC CASSMGGTGDQETQYF
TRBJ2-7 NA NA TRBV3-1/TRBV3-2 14 TGTGCCAGCAGCCAAGTTGGAGGGTTCAACGAGCAGTACTTC CASSQVGGFNEQYF
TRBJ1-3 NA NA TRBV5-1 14 TGCGCCAGCAGCTTAGCAGAGGCTGGAAACACCATATATTTT CASSLAEAGNTIYF
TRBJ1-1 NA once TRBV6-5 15 TGTGCCAGCAGTTACTCCAGGGTGGTGAAGACTGAAGCTTTCTTT CASSYSRVVKTEAFF
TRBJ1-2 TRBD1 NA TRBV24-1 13 TGTGCCACCAGTGATCGGACAGGCTATGGCTACACCTTC CATSDRTGYGYTF
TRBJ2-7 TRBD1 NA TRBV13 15 TGTGCCAGCAGCTCCGGGGGACAGGGCTCCTACGAGCAGTACTTC CASSSGGQGSYEQYF
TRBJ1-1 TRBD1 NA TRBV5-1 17 TGCGCCAGCAGTTCTGGGGGGCTCCGGGGACAGGACACTGAAGCTTTCTTT CASSSGGLRGQDTEAFF
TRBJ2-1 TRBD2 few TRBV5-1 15 TGCGCCAGCAGCTTGGTCGGGGGGGGATACAATGAGCAGTTCTTC CASSLVGGGYNEQFF
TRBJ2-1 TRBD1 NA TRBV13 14 TGTGCCAGCATCACCCGGGACAGGGGTCGCGAGCAGTTCTTC CASITRDRGREQFF
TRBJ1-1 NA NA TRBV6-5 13 TGTGCCAGCACCTTGAAACTAACGACTGAAGCTTTCTTT CASTLKLTTEAFF
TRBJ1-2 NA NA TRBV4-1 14 TGCGCCAGCAGCCACCGGGACTTGAGGGGTGGCTACACCTTC CASSHRDLRGGYTF
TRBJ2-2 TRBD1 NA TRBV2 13 TGTGCCAGCAGGACAGGGGAGTTCGGGGAGCTGTTTTTT CASRTGEFGELFF
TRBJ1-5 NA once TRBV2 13 TGTGCCAGCAGTGAACGACAGCCTAGGCCCCAGCATTTT CASSERQPRPQHF
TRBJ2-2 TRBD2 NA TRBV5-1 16 TGCGCCAGCAGCCGGGGGACTAGCGGTTACACCGGGGAGCTGTTTTTT CASSRGTSGYTGELFF
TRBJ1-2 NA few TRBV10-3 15 TGTGCCATCAGTGAGGGCTGGGGCCTTAACTATGGCTACACCTTC CAISEGWGLNYGYTF
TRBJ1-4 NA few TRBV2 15 TGTGCCAGCAGCGCCCAACGGGGTTCACGGGAAAAACTGTTTTTT CASSAQRGSREKLFF
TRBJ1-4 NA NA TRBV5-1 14 TGCGCCAGCAGCTTGACTGGGGGCGGTGGGAAACTGTTTTTT CASSLTGGGGKLFF
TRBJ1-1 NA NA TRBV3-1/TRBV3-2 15 TGTGCCAGCAGCCAACCCATCGGAGTTAACACTGAAGCTTTCTTT CASSQPIGVNTEAFF
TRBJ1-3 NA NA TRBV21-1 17 TGTGTCAGCAGTTTTCGTATAGCTCAACACGCACGAAACACCATATATTTT CVSSFRIAQHARNTIYF
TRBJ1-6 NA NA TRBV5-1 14 TGCGCCAGCAGCTTGTCTAGGTCTAATTCACCCCTCCACTTT CASSLSRSNSPLHF
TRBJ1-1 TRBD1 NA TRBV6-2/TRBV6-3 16 TGTGCCAGCAGTTATTTACAGGGGAAGGGGAACACTGAAGCTTTCTTT CASSYLQGKGNTEAFF